Each of the 12 T cell receptor beta chains below was sequenced from the same sample in a study of graft-versus-host responses after intestinal transplantation. Clones were sequenced by immunoSEQ multiplex PCR, and TCRdb holds only the in-frame ones, with some missing. The top ten hold about 0.2% of the sample, which has tens of thousands of clones, about 95% seen once. Antigens of these TCRs are unknown. The sample consisted of unstimulated CD4+ T cells sorted from spleen or lymph node cells, taken before transplant. Receptor source: a human donor who was the organ donor for an intestinal transplant.

The V and J genes are TRBV5-1 and TRBJ2-7; 11 bases agree with TRBD1. Germline V gives CDR1 SGHRS, CDR2 YFSETQ. The CDR3 totals 15 residues. V shed 4 bases and J 4 bases; nucleotides not matched to a gene: 7. The DNA of the CDR3 is TGCGCCAGCAGCGATAGGACAGGGGGCAAGTACGAGCAGTACTTC. Its protein is CASSDRTGGKYEQYF.

The rearrangement joins TRBV5-6 to TRBJ2-7; D gene ambiguous. CDR1 and CDR2 (germline): SGHDT, YYEEEE. Trimming pared 0 bases from V and 0 bases from J, leaving 4 bases between. The CDR3 consists of 13 residues. The CDR3 protein is CASSLVSSYEQYF. In nucleotides, the CDR3 is TGTGCCAGCAGCTTGGTCAGCTCCTACGAGCAGTACTTC.

The rearrangement joins TRBV20-1 to TRBJ2-7; D not certain. Germline CDR1 is DFQATT and CDR2 is SNEGSKA (reference sequence). Trimming took off 6 bases at V and 6 bases at J, with 12 bases between the two ends. The CDR3 is 11 residues long. This CDR3 is CSAPTAFEQYF. Written as DNA, the CDR3 is TGCAGTGCCCCTACCGCGTTCGAGCAGTACTTC.

The chain carries TRBV6-5 and TRBJ2-1, with D perhaps TRBD2 (5 bases). Germline V gives CDR1 MNHEY, CDR2 SVGAGI. The V end was cut by 7 bases, the J end by 1 base, with 11 bases between. The CDR3 consists of 14 residues. The CDR3: CASTSRGSYNEQFF. DNA of the CDR3: TGTGCCAGCACCTCGCGAGGGTCCTACAATGAGCAGTTCTTC.

The rearrangement joins TRBV28 to TRBJ2-7; the D gene is possibly TRBD1 (6 bases). The CDR3 contains 14 residues. Per the germline V gene, CDR1 is MDHEN and CDR2 is SYDVKM. The V end lost 5 bases, the J end lost 5 bases, and 16 bases lay between the germline ends. In nucleotides, the CDR3 is TGTGCCAGCAGTAGCGGCGGCAGGGGACACGAGCAGTACTTC. It encodes CASSSGGRGHEQYF.

The rearrangement links TRBV18 to TRBJ1-1; D perhaps matches TRBD1 (5 bases). Trimming took 2 bases from V and 3 from J, leaving 16 bases between them. The CDR3 is 16 residues long. Germline V CDR1 and CDR2: KGHSH, LQKENI. The CDR3 region has the DNA TGTGCCAGCTCACCAAGGTCGGGGAGAGGGGACACTGAAGCTTTCTTT. It specifies CASSPRSGRGDTEAFF.

The chain employs TRBV5-4 and TRBJ2-3; D is undetermined. The CDR3 has 14 amino acids. Germline V gene sequence: CDR1 SGHNT, CDR2 YYREEE (reference sequence). Trimming left V 0 bases short and J 3 bases short, with 8 bases between. Here the CDR3 DNA reads TGTGCCAGCAGCTTGGCTGGCAGGACAGATACGCAGTATTTT. Its protein is CASSLAGRTDTQYF.

The CDR3: CASSTSGGATDTQYF. The DNA for the CDR3 is TGTGCCAGCAGTACCAGCGGGGGGGCCACGGATACGCAGTATTTT. The chain uses TRBV25-1 and TRBJ2-3, with 10 bases lining up with TRBD2. This CDR3 contains 15 residues. Unmatched junction bases numbered 8, after V lost 5 bases and J lost 6 bases. The germline V gene has CDR1 MGHDK and CDR2 SYGVNS. Variable domain in full (rest from reference TRBV25-1 and TRBJ2-3): EADIYQTPRYLVIGTGKKITLECSQTMGHDKMYWYQQDPGMELHLIHYSYGVNSTEKGDLSSESTVSRIRTEHFPLTLESARPSHTSQYLCASSTSGGATDTQYFGPGTRLTVL.

The rearrangement joins TRBV20-1 to TRBJ2-7; D ambiguous. Trimming shortened V by 5 bases and J by 4 bases, and 9 bases separated the two germline ends. The germline gives CDR1 DFQATT, CDR2 SNEGSKA (reference sequence). The CDR3 spans 11 residues. The CDR3 here is CSAWLPYEQYF. As DNA, the CDR3 is TGCAGTGCTTGGCTACCTTACGAGCAGTACTTC.

The chain carries TRBV6-5 and TRBJ1-5; possibly TRBD1 for D (5 bases). The germline gives CDR1 MNHEY, CDR2 SVGAGI. The CDR3 totals 15 residues. Trimming shortened V by 2 bases and J by 4 bases, and 12 bases separated the two germline ends. CDR3 sequence: CASSYEGRRNQPQHF. CDR3 bases: TGTGCCAGCAGTTACGAGGGACGGCGAAATCAGCCCCAGCATTTT.

V usage is TRBV19 and J usage is TRBJ1-2; perhaps TRBD1 as D (6 bases). This CDR3 contains 19 residues. Trimming removed 5 bases from V and 6 bases from J, with 31 bases in between. Germline V gene lookup returns CDR1 LNHDA and CDR2 SQIVND (reference sequence). The CDR3 DNA is TGTGCCAGTAGTTTCCTTAGACAGGCCCAGAGCGGCAGGGATGATGGCTACACCTTC. Translation gives CASSFLRQAQSGRDDGYTF. Together with reference TRBV19 and TRBJ1-2, the CDR3 gives the full variable domain: DGGITQSPKYLFRKEGQNVTLSCEQNLNHDAMYWYRQDPGQGLRLIYYSQIVNDFQKGDIAEGYSVSREKKESFPLTVTSAQKNPTAFYLCASSFLRQAQSGRDDGYTFGSGTRLTVV.

The chain employs TRBV6-5 and TRBJ2-7, with 7 bases lining up with TRBD1. With V trimmed by 6 bases and J by 1 base, 3 bases remained unmatched. The CDR3 is made up of 13 amino acids. Germline loops: CDR1 MNHEY, CDR2 SVGAGI. CDR3 sequence (DNA): TGTGCCAGCAGGAAACAGGGGTCCTACGAGCAGTACTTC. Encoded protein: CASRKQGSYEQYF.